This T cell receptor (beta chain) originates from a study of shared clonotypes between healthy human individuals. Points from the study as a whole: Despite large depth, sorted-subset datasets appeared incompletely sequenced. The study found approximately 5% of naive CD4 clonotypes shared across a handful of donors.

Trimming at V came to 0 bases and at J to 5 bases, leaving 8 bases not matched to a gene. CDR1 is LNHNV and CDR2 is YYDKDF in the germline V gene (reference sequence). The CDR3 is made up of 16 amino acids. With regard to this clone: Its antigen is as yet unknown.

An approximately 200 ng quantity of DNA, 25,000 to 30,000 T cell genomes, went into the sorted-subset replicate PCRs. TCRdb's table, derived via immunoSEQ multiplex PCR, lists solely in-frame clones and lacks some. Of some 500,000 clones in the sample, approximately 95% were seen once. The source of this sequence is a woman aged 30 to 39 in good health. Sequenced: naive CD4+ T cells sorted from blood. Specified subset: CD45RA+ positively selected. V is TRBV15 and J is TRBJ2-7; 9 nucleotides match TRBD2. CDR3 DNA: TGTGCCACCAGCAGAGATCGTGCAAGCGGGAGGAACGAGCAGTACTTC. It is translated as CATSRDRASGRNEQYF.